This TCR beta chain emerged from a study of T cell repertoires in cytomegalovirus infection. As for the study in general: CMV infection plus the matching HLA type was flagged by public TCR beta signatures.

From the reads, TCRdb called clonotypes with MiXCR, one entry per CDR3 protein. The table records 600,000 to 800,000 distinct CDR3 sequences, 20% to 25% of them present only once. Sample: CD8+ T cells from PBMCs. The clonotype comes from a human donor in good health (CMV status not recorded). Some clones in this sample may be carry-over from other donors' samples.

CDR3 sequence: CASSLPQGAYNEQFF. The CDR3, as DNA: TGTGCCAGCAGTTTACCCCAGGGGGCTTACAATGAGCAGTTCTTC. The V and J genes are TRBV12-3 or TRBV12-4 and TRBJ2-1; 8 nucleotides align to TRBD1. Trimming at V came to 2 bases and at J to 4 bases, leaving 4 bases not matched to a gene. CDR3 size: 15 residues.